The next 10 T cell receptor beta chains were all read from a single sample in a study of blood T cell repertoires in COVID-19. The method was immunoSEQ multiplex PCR; TCRdb's version includes in-frame clones alone and lacks a portion of them. The table lists roughly 230,000 clones, around 90% of them singletons. Material for sequencing was peripheral blood. Every receptor here comes from a human donor in a cohort sampled during active COVID-19.

J is TRBJ2-7 and V is TRBV5-5; TRBD1 agrees at 8 bases. The germline CDR1 and CDR2 sequences are SGHKS and YYEKEE (reference sequence). The ends lost 2 bases at V and 3 bases at J; junction bases unmatched: 4. The CDR3 runs to 14 residues. The CDR3 here is CASSFPTGVYEQYF. The CDR3 DNA sequence: TGTGCCAGCAGCTTCCCGACAGGGGTCTACGAGCAGTACTTC.

This chain uses TRBV5-1 with TRBJ2-7; D ambiguous. The V end was cut by 2 bases, the J end by 0 bases, with 12 bases between. The germline CDR1 and CDR2 sequences are SGHRS and YFSETQ. This CDR3 is 15 amino acids long. DNA for the CDR3: TGCGCCAGCAGCTTACAAGCGACCAGCTCCTACGAGCAGTACTTC. It codes for CASSLQATSSYEQYF.

The CDR3 DNA follows: TGTGCCAGCAGCTTAACGAGCGGGCATAGCTCCTACAATGAGCAGTTCTTC. Protein sequence: CASSLTSGHSSYNEQFF. V and J are TRBV7-2 and TRBJ2-1; D may be TRBD2 (6 bases). V was shortened by 2 bases and J by 0 bases, with 14 bases between the two germline ends. The CDR3 totals 17 residues. Germline V gene sequence: CDR1 SGHTA, CDR2 FQGNSA.

A few counts support this clone. This chain uses TRBV28 with TRBJ2-1, with 7 bases matching TRBD1. CDR1 MDHEN and CDR2 SYDVKM come from the germline V gene. The junction had 9 bases not matched to a gene; V was cut back by 7 bases and J by 9 bases. The CDR3 loop spans 13 amino acids. CDR3 nucleotide sequence: TGTGCCAGCATTAGGGGGCAGTTCGGTGAGCAGTTCTTC. Translated: CASIRGQFGEQFF. Combining the CDR3 with reference TRBV28 and TRBJ2-1 gives the whole variable domain DVKVTQSSRYLVKRTGEKVFLECVQDMDHENMFWYRQDPGLGLRLIYFSYDVKMKEKGDIPEGYSVSREKKERFSLILESASTNQTSMYLCASIRGQFGEQFFGPGTRLTVL.

The chain combines TRBV10-3 with TRBJ2-7; TRBD2 aligns across 9 bases. V trimming: 6 bases; J trimming: 2 bases; junction bases outside the gene matches: 5. The CDR3 has 14 residues. From germline, CDR1 is ENHRY and CDR2 SYGVKD. The DNA for the CDR3 is TGTGCCATCAGGGGGGTAGCGGGAGCCTACGAGCAGTACTTC. It is translated as CAIRGVAGAYEQYF.

The chain is built from TRBV4-3 and TRBJ1-1; 10 bases match TRBD1. Germline loops: CDR1 LGHNA, CDR2 YSLEER. The CDR3 is 15 amino acids. V lost 0 bases to trimming and J lost 10 bases; unmatched junction nucleotides: 8. Here the CDR3 DNA reads TGCGCCAGCAGCCAAGACCGGACAGGGGGTGCTGGAGCTTTCTTT. Encoded protein: CASSQDRTGGAGAFF.

J is TRBJ2-3 and V is TRBV28; 9 positions agree with TRBD2. V lost 5 bases to trimming and J lost 7 bases; unmatched junction nucleotides: 13. From germline, CDR1 is MDHEN and CDR2 SYDVKM. The CDR3 sequence is 16 residues long. Written as DNA, the CDR3 is TGTGCCAGCAGTCATCCGGGCGGGAGGGCCCGAAATACGCAGTATTTT. This encodes CASSHPGGRARNTQYF.

This sequence joins TRBV3-1 (or the pseudogene TRBV3-2) and TRBJ1-2, with 10 bases identical to TRBD1. CDR1 LGHDT and CDR2 YNNKEL come from the germline V gene (reference sequence). This CDR3 is 16 amino acids long. After removal of 3 bases from V and 4 bases from J, the junction contained 8 bases not matched to a gene. The CDR3 reads CASSHDRGRRVYGYTF. In DNA, the CDR3 is TGTGCCAGCAGCCACGACAGGGGGCGCAGAGTCTATGGCTACACCTTC.

V and J are TRBV6-2 or TRBV6-3 and TRBJ1-4, with 10 bases aligning to TRBD1. V lost 2 bases, J lost 6 bases, and 3 bases stayed unmatched. The CDR3 covers 15 residues. Per germline, CDR1 MNHEY and CDR2 SVGEGT. The CDR3 loop is CASSYVGTGDEKLFF. CDR3 sequence (DNA): TGTGCCAGCAGTTACGTTGGGACAGGGGATGAAAAACTGTTTTTT.

The CDR3 loop is CASSHGTGINEKLFF. The CDR3 bases are TGTGCCAGCAGCCACGGAACGGGGATTAATGAAAAACTGTTTTTT. The V and J genes are TRBV4-2 and TRBJ1-4, with unresolved D. Trimming removed 3 bases at V and 4 bases at J, with 12 bases between. The CDR3 is made up of 15 amino acids. Germline V gene lookup returns CDR1 LGHNA and CDR2 YNFKEQ.